The 13 T cell receptor beta chains below were found in one sample sequenced in a study of blood T cell dynamics during melanoma immunotherapy (TCRdb year 2020). The library came from the immunoSEQ multiplex PCR assay. Drawn from immuneACCESS, this table holds only the in-frame rearrangements with V and J called that TCRdb kept. Clones are partly lost; checked studies trace under half to an unresolved V gene and leave the rest unexplained. This sample holds about 13,000 clones; roughly 94% were observed only once. The ten biggest clones cover roughly 0.2% of the sample. The sample's time point label, in plain terms: pre-treatment baseline. The sample was effector memory CD8+ T cells from blood, taken from a patient treated with checkpoint blockade. The origin of the receptors is a human donor with melanoma.

The gene calls are TRBV28 and TRBJ1-1, with D possibly matching TRBD1 (5 bases). V was trimmed by 2 bases and J by 4 bases, leaving 8 bases between them. The CDR3 is 13 amino acids. CDR1 and CDR2 (germline): MDHEN, SYDVKM. CDR3 nucleotides: TGTGCCAGCAGTTTAGGTGGGGGCACTGAAGCTTTCTTT. It yields the protein CASSLGGGTEAFF.

This chain connects TRBV25-1 to TRBJ2-5; perhaps TRBD2 as D (5 bases). Per the germline V gene, CDR1 is MGHDK and CDR2 is SYGVNS. V lost 4 bases and J lost 4, with 10 bases in between. This CDR3 contains 13 residues. The chain's CDR3 is CASSAGRPETQYF. Here the CDR3 DNA reads TGTGCCAGCAGTGCGGGGAGACCAGAGACCCAGTACTTC. The full variable domain, with the rest looked up from reference TRBV25-1 and TRBJ2-5, is EADIYQTPRYLVIGTGKKITLECSQTMGHDKMYWYQQDPGMELHLIHYSYGVNSTEKGDLSSESTVSRIRTEHFPLTLESARPSHTSQYLCASSAGRPETQYFGPGTRLLVL.

This chain connects TRBV9 to TRBJ2-7; no firm D call. CDR1 is SGDLS and CDR2 is YYNGEE in the germline V gene. The CDR3 is 15 residues long. With 2 bases removed from V and 2 bases from J, the gap between germline ends came to 14 bases. The CDR3 nucleotides are TGTGCCAGCAGCGTCGCCGGAGACCCAGCCTACGAGCAGTACTTC. Translated, it gives CASSVAGDPAYEQYF.

This clone occurred once. The chain uses TRBV19 and TRBJ2-1; 8 bases fit TRBD2. Germline V gene data show CDR1 as LNHDA and CDR2 as SQIVND (reference sequence). The CDR3 loop spans 15 amino acids. V lost 3 bases and J lost 1; bases outside the gene matches: 2. CDR3 sequence: CASSISGASYNEQFF. In DNA form, the CDR3 reads TGTGCCAGTAGTATTAGCGGGGCATCCTACAATGAGCAGTTCTTC.

The rearrangement links TRBV28 to TRBJ2-7, with 8 bases fitting TRBD1. The CDR3 runs to 14 residues. CDR1 is MDHEN and CDR2 is SYDVKM in the germline V gene. V gave up 6 bases and J gave up 6 bases; unmatched junction bases: 10. The CDR3 nucleotides are TGTGCCAGCAGGTCAGAGGACAGGGTAGCCGAGCAGTACTTC. Its protein is CASRSEDRVAEQYF.

The chain couples TRBV13 to TRBJ2-1, with TRBD2 identical over 11 bases. The germline V gene has CDR1 PRHDT and CDR2 FYEKMQ (reference sequence). The CDR3 runs to 15 residues. V lost 5 bases, J lost 7 bases, and 7 bases stayed unmatched. CDR3 nucleotides: TGTGCCAGCAGCCAACTAGCGGGAGAGTGGAATGAGCAGTTCTTC. Amino acids: CASSQLAGEWNEQFF.

The chain has TRBV27 and TRBJ2-7, with TRBD1 as a possible D gene (6 bases). Germline loops: CDR1 MNHEY, CDR2 SMNVEV (reference sequence). The CDR3 is made up of 14 amino acids. V lost 5 bases and J lost 3, with 14 bases in between. As DNA, the CDR3 is TGTGCCAGCAGTCCACAGGGTACCCGCTACGAGCAGTACTTC. It is translated as CASSPQGTRYEQYF.

Here the CDR3 DNA reads TGTGCCAGCATGTCCCAGGGGGGGTTTGTGCGCAATCAGCCCCAGCATTTT. This encodes CASMSQGGFVRNQPQHF. This chain connects TRBV28 to TRBJ1-5, with 7 bases lining up with TRBD1. The CDR3 is 17 residues long. With V trimmed by 7 bases and J by 2 bases, 14 bases remained unmatched. Germline V CDR1 and CDR2: MDHEN, SYDVKM.

The table lists this clone with a count of one. This rearrangement joins TRBV29-1 to TRBJ1-2; D ambiguous. V lost 7 bases to trimming and J lost 1 base, with 13 bases between them. This CDR3 spans 13 amino acids. CDR1 SQVTM and CDR2 ANQGSEA come from the germline V gene. The CDR3 region has the DNA TGCAGCGCTTATGACACAATTAACTATGGCTACACCTTC. Its protein is CSAYDTINYGYTF.

The V call is TRBV2, the J call TRBJ1-4; 7 positions agree with TRBD1. Germline V gene sequence: CDR1 SNHLY, CDR2 FYNNEI. The CDR3 is 15 amino acids. After removal of 5 bases from V and 2 bases from J, the junction contained 5 bases not matched to a gene. The CDR3 region has the DNA TGTGCCAGCAGTACATGGACAGGCACTAATGAAAAACTGTTTTTT. It translates to CASSTWTGTNEKLFF.

The chain links TRBV19 to TRBJ1-4; TRBD1 aligns across 10 bases. CDR3 length: 18 residues. J was trimmed by 6 bases and V by 5 bases; bases with no gene match: 15. Germline CDR1 is LNHDA and CDR2 is SQIVND (reference sequence). As DNA, the CDR3 is TGTGCCAGTAGTCAACCCCTCCCCACCGGGACAGGGGATGAAAAACTGTTTTTT. The encoded protein is CASSQPLPTGTGDEKLFF. The whole variable domain, filled in from reference TRBV19 and TRBJ1-4, reads DGGITQSPKYLFRKEGQNVTLSCEQNLNHDAMYWYRQDPGQGLRLIYYSQIVNDFQKGDIAEGYSVSREKKESFPLTVTSAQKNPTAFYLCASSQPLPTGTGDEKLFFGSGTQLSVL.

The rearrangement uses TRBV27 and TRBJ1-2; D gene ambiguous. The V end was cut by 2 bases, the J end by 2 bases, with 6 bases between. This CDR3 contains 13 residues. Germline V gives CDR1 MNHEY, CDR2 SMNVEV (reference sequence). The DNA of the CDR3 is TGTGCCAGCAGTTTAGGATGGAACTATGGCTACACCTTC. This gives the protein CASSLGWNYGYTF.

This clone was seen a few times. V is TRBV19 and J is TRBJ1-2; 9 bases are shared with TRBD1. With 10 bases clipped from V and 8 bases from J, the junction kept 8 bases outside the gene matches. In germline, CDR1 is LNHDA, CDR2 SQIVND (reference sequence). The CDR3 spans 12 residues. The CDR3 spells CATSQGAIGYTF. In DNA, the CDR3 is TGTGCCACGTCACAGGGGGCGATCGGCTACACCTTC.